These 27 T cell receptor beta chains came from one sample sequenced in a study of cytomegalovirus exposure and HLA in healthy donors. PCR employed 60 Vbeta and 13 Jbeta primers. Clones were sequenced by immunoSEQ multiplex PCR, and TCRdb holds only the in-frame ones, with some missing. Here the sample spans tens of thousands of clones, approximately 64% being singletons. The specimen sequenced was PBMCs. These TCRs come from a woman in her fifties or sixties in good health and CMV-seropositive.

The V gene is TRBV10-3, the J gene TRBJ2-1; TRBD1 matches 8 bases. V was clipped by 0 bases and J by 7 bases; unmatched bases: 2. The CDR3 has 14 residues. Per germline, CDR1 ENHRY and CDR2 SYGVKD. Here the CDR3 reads CAISESGTGNEQFF. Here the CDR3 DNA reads TGTGCCATCAGTGAGTCAGGGACAGGAAATGAGCAGTTCTTC.

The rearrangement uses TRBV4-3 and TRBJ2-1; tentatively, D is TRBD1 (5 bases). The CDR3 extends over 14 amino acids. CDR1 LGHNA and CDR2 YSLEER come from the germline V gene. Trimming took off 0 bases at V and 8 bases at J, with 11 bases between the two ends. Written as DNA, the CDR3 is TGCGCCAGCAGCCAAGATCAGGGTGAGGATGAGCAGTTCTTC. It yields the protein CASSQDQGEDEQFF.

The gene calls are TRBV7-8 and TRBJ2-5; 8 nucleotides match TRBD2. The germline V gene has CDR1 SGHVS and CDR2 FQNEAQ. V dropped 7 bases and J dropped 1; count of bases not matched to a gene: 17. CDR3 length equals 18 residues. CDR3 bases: TGTGCCAGCACCCTAAGAGCCGGGACTAGGGGATCCCAAGAGACCCAGTACTTC. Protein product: CASTLRAGTRGSQETQYF.

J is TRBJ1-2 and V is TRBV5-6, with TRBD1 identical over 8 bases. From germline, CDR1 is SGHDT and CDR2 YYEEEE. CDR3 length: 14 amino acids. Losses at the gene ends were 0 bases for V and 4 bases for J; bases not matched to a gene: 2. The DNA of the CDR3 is TGTGCCAGCAGCTTGGGGGACAGGCTCTATGGCTACACCTTC. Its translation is CASSLGDRLYGYTF.

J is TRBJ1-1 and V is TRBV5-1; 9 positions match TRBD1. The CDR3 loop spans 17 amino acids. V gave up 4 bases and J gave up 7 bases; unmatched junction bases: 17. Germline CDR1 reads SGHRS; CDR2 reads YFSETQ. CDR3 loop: CASSRTVGQGILDEAFF. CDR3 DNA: TGCGCCAGCAGCAGGACTGTCGGACAGGGGATTTTGGATGAAGCTTTCTTT.

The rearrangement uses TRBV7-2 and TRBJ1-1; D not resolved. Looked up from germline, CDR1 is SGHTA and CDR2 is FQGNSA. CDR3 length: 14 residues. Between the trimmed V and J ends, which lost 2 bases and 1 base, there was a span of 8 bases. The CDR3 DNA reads TGTGCCAGCAGCTTAATTGGGCCGAACACTGAAGCTTTCTTT. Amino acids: CASSLIGPNTEAFF.

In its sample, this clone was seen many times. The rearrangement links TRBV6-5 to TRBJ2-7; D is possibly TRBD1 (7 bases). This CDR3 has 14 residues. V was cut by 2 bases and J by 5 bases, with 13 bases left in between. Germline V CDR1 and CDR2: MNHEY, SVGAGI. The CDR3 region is CASSYGGGYDEQYF. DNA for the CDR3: TGTGCCAGCAGTTACGGAGGGGGCTACGACGAGCAGTACTTC.

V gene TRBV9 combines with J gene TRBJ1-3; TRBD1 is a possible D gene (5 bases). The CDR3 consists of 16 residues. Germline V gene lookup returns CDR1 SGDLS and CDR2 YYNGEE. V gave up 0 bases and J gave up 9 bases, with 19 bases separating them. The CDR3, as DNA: TGTGCCAGCAGCGTAGGGGGGACGGGGGAACCGGGCACCATATATTTT. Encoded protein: CASSVGGTGEPGTIYF. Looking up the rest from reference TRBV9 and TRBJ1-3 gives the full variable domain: DSGVTQTPKHLITATGQRVTLRCSPRSGDLSVYWYQQSLDQGLQFLIQYYNGEERAKGNILERFSAQQFPDLHSELNLSSLELGDSALYFCASSVGGTGEPGTIYFGEGSWLTVV.

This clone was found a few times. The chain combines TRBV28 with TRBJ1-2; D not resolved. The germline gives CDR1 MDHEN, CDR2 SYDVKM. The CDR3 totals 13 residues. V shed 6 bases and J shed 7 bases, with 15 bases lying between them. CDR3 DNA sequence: TGTGCCAGCAGCCCCTCTATAACTTCTGGCTACACCTTC. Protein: CASSPSITSGYTF.

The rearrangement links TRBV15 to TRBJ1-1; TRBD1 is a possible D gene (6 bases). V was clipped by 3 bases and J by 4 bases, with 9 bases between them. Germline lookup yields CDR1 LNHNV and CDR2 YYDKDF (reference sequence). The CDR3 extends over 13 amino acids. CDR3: CATSSPRGTEAFF. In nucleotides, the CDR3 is TGTGCCACCAGCAGTCCCAGGGGCACTGAAGCTTTCTTT.

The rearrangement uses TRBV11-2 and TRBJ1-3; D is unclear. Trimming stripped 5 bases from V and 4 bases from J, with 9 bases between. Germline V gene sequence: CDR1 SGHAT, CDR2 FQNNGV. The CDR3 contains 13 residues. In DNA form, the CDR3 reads TGTGCCAGCAGCCTAACGGTGGGAAACACCATATATTTT. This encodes CASSLTVGNTIYF.

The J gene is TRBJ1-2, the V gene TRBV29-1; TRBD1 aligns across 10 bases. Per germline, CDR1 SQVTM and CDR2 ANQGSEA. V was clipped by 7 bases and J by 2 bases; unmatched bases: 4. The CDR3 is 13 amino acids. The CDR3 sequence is CSAEGQGNYGYTF. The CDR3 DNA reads TGCAGCGCTGAGGGACAGGGGAACTATGGCTACACCTTC.

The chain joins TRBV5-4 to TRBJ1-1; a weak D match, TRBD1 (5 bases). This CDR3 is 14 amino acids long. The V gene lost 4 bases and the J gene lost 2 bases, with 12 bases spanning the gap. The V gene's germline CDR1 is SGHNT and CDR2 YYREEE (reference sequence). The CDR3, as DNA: TGTGCCAGCAGCGCGGGACCCGATAACACTGAAGCTTTCTTT. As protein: CASSAGPDNTEAFF.

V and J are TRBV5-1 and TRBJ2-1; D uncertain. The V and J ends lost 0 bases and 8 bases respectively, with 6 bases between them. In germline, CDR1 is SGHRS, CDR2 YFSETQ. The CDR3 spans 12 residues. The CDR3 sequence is CASSLGVDEQFF. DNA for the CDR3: TGCGCCAGCAGCTTGGGCGTCGATGAGCAGTTCTTC.

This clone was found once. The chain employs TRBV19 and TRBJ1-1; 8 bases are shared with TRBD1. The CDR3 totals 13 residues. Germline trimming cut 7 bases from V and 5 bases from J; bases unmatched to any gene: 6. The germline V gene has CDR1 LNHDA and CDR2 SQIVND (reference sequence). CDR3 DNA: TGTGCCAGTACTACCGACAGGGGAACTGAAGCTTTCTTT. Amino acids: CASTTDRGTEAFF.

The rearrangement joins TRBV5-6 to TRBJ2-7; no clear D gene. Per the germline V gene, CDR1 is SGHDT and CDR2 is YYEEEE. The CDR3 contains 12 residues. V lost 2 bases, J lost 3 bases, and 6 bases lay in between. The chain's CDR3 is CASSLRDYEQYF. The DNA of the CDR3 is TGTGCCAGCAGCTTAAGAGACTACGAGCAGTACTTC.

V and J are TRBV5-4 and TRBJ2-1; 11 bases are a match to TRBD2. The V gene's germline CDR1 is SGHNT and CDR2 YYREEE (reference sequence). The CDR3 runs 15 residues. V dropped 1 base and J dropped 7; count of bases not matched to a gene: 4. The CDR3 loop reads CASSLSSGGLNEQFF. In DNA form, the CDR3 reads TGTGCCAGCAGCTTGTCTAGCGGGGGGCTGAATGAGCAGTTCTTC.

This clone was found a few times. CDR3 region: CASSLAYADTIYF. The CDR3 DNA reads TGTGCCAGCAGCTTGGCGTATGCGGACACCATATATTTT. The rearrangement uses TRBV7-2 and TRBJ1-3; unclear D gene. CDR3 length: 13 residues. Germline V gene data show CDR1 as SGHTA and CDR2 as FQGNSA. Trimming pared 3 bases from V and 8 bases from J, leaving 11 bases between.

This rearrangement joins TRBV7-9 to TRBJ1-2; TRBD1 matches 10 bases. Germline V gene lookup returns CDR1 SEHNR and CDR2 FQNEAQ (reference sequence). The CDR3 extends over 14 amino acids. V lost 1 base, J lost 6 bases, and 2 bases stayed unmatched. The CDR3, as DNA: TGTGCCAGCAGCTTAGGGGACAGGGGACATGGCTACACCTTC. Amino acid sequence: CASSLGDRGHGYTF.

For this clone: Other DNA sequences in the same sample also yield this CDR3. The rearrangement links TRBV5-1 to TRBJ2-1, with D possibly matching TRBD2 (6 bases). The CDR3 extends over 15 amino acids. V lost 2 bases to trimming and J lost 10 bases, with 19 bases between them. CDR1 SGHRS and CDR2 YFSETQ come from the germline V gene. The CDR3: CASSFGADYNSEQFF. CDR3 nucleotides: TGCGCCAGCAGCTTTGGGGCGGACTACAATTCGGAGCAGTTCTTC.

The CDR3 loop reads CASNRQDPGTQYF. For the CDR3, the DNA is TGTGCCAGCAACCGACAGGACCCCGGGACCCAGTACTTC. The chain couples TRBV5-6 to TRBJ2-5, with D perhaps matching TRBD1 (6 bases). V was trimmed by 6 bases and J by 7 bases, leaving 16 bases between them. This CDR3 spans 13 amino acids. Germline V CDR1 and CDR2: SGHDT, YYEEEE.

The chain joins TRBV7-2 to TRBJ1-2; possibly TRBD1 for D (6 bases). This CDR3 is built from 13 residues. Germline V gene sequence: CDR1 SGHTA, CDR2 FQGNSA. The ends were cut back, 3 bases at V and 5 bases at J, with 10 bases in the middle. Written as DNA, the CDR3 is TGTGCCAGCAGCTTCGACAGGAGATATGGCTACACCTTC. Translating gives CASSFDRRYGYTF.

Here the CDR3 DNA reads TGTGCCAGCAGTGCCTTCAGGGGGATTTATGGCTACACCTTC. This codes for CASSAFRGIYGYTF. The chain couples TRBV28 to TRBJ1-2, with TRBD1 matching 7 bases. Germline-derived CDR1 and CDR2 are MDHEN and SYDVKM. V lost 5 bases, J lost 5 bases, and 8 bases stayed unmatched. The CDR3 is made up of 14 amino acids.

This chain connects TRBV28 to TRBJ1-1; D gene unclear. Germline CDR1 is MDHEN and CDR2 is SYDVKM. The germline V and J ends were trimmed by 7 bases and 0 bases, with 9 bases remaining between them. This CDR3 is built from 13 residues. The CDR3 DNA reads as TGTGCCAGCATCGACGGGATGAACACTGAAGCTTTCTTT. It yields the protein CASIDGMNTEAFF.

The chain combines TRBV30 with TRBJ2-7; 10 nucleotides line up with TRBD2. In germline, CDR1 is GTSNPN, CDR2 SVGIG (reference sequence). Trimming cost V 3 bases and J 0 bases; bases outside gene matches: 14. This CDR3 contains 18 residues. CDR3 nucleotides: TGTGCCTGGAGAGGAAGCAGCGGGGGGGGATTCAACTCCTACGAGCAGTACTTC. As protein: CAWRGSSGGGFNSYEQYF.

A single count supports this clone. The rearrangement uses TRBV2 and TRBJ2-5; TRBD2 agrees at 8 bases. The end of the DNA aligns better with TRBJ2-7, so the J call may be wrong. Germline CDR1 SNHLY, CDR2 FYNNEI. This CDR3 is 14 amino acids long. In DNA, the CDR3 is TGTGCCAGCAGTCCGGGCGGGGGGACCTACGAGCAGTACTTC. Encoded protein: CASSPGGGTYEQYF.

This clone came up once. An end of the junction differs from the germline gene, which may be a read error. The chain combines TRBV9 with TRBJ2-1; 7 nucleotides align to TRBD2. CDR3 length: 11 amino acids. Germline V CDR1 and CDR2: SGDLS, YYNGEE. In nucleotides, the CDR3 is TGTGCCAGCAGCGTGGGGGAGGGAAAGATCTTC. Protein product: CASSVGEGKIF.